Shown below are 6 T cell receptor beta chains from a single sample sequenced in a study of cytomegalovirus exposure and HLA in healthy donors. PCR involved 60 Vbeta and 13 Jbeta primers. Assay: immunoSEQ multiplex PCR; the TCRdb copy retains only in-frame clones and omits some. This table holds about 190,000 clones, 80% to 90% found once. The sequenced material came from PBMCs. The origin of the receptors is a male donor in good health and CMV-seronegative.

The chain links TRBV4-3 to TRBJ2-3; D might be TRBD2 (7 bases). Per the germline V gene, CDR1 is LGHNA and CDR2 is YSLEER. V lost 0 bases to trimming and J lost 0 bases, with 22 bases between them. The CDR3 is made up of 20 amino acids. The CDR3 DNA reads TGCGCCAGCAGCCAAGAGGGGGCTCTCTGGGAAGCGGGGAGCACAGATACGCAGTATTTT. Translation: CASSQEGALWEAGSTDTQYF.

CDR3 region: CASRRGTSGTYEQYF. In DNA form, the CDR3 reads TGTGCCAGCAGGAGAGGGACTAGCGGGACCTACGAGCAGTACTTC. This rearrangement joins TRBV7-2 to TRBJ2-7, with 13 bases lining up with TRBD2. Unmatched junction bases numbered 4, after V lost 6 bases and J lost 2 bases. The CDR3 is made up of 15 amino acids. Germline CDR1 SGHTA, CDR2 FQGNSA.

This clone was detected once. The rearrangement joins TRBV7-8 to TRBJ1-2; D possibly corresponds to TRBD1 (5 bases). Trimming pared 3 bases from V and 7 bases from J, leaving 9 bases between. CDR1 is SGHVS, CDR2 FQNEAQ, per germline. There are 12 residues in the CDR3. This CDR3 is CASSLAGSGYTF. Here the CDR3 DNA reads TGTGCCAGCAGCTTGGCAGGGTCTGGCTACACCTTC.

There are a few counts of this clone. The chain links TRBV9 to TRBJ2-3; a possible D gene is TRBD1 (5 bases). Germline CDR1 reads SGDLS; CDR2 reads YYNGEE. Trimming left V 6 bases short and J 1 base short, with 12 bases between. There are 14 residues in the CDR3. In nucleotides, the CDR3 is TGTGCCAGCACCATAGGGGCCGGCACAGATACGCAGTATTTT. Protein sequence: CASTIGAGTDTQYF.

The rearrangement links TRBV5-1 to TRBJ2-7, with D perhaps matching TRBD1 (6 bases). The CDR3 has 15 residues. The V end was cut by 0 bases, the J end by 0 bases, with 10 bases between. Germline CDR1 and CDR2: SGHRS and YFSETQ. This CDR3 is CASSLGQASSYEQYF. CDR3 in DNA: TGCGCCAGCAGCTTGGGACAGGCGAGCTCCTACGAGCAGTACTTC.

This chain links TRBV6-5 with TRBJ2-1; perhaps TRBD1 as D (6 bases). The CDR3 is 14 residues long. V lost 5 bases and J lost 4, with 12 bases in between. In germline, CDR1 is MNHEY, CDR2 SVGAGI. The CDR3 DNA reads TGTGCCAGCAGTGAGGGACACCGATACAATGAGCAGTTCTTC. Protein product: CASSEGHRYNEQFF.